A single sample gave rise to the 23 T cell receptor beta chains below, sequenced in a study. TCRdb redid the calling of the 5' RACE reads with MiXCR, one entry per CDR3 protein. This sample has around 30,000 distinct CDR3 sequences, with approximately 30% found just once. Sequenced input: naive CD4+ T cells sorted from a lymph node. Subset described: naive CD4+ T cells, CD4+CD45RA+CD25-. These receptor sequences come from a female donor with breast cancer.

The CDR3 DNA reads TGTGCCAGCAGCTTGGGAGGGAATTCACCCCTCCACTTT. It specifies CASSLGGNSPLHF. The chain couples TRBV7-8 to TRBJ1-6; unclear D gene. This CDR3 comprises 13 residues. V lost 3 bases, J lost 7 bases, and 7 bases lay in between. Germline values: CDR1 SGHVS, CDR2 FQNEAQ.

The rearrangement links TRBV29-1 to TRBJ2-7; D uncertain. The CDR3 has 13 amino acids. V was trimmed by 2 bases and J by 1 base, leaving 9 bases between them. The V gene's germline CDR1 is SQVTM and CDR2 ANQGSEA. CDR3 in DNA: TGCAGCGTTGAATATCCAATGTCCTACGAGCAGTACTTC. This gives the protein CSVEYPMSYEQYF.

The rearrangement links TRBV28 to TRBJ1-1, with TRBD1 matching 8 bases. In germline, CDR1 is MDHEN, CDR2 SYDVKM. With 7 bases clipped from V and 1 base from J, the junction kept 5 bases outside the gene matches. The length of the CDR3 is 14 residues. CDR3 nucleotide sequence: TGTGCCAGCATAGACAGGGGTCCGAACACTGAAGCTTTCTTT. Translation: CASIDRGPNTEAFF.

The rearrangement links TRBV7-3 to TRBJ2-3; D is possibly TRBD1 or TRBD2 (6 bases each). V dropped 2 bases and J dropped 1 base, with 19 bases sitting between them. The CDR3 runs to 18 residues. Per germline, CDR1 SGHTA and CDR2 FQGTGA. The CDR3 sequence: CASSLGGAGNRGTDTQYF. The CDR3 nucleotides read TGTGCCAGCAGCTTAGGGGGCGCGGGGAATCGTGGCACAGATACGCAGTATTTT.

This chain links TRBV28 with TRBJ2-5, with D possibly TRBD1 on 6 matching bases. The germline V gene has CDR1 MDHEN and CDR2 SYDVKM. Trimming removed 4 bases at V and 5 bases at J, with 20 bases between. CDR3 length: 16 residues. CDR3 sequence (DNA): TGTGCCAGCAGTTCCTCAATGAAGGGGGTGGGGGAGACCCAGTACTTC. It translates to CASSSSMKGVGETQYF.

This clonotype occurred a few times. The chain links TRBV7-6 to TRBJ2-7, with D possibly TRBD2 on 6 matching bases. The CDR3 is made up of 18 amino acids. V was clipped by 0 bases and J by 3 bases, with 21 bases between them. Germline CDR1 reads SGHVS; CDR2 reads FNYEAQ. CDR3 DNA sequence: TGTGCCAGCAGCTTAGCCCCGTCGGGCGGAGGGCCCGACTACGAGCAGTACTTC. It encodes CASSLAPSGGGPDYEQYF.

The DNA for the CDR3 is TGCGCCAGCAGCTTAAGCCTGGCGGCAGATACGCAGTATTTT. As protein: CASSLSLAADTQYF. This chain connects TRBV5-1 to TRBJ2-3; D not certain. CDR3 length: 14 residues. Trimming pared 2 bases from V and 4 bases from J, leaving 11 bases between. Germline assignment: CDR1 SGHRS and CDR2 YFSETQ.

The CDR3 DNA follows: TGTGCCAGCAGCCCTCGGGTAGGGTGGGGCGATTCACCCCTCCACTTT. Translation: CASSPRVGWGDSPLHF. This chain links TRBV7-6 with TRBJ1-6; D may be TRBD1 (5 bases). Per the germline V gene, CDR1 is SGHVS and CDR2 is FNYEAQ. V lost 5 bases and J lost 8, with 19 bases in between. The CDR3 contains 16 residues. Complete variable domain (other parts from reference TRBV7-6 and TRBJ1-6): GAGVSQSPRYKVTKRGQDVALRCDPISGHVSLYWYRQALGQGPEFLTYFNYEAQQDKSGLPNDRFSAERPEGSISTLTIQRTEQRDSAMYRCASSPRVGWGDSPLHFGNGTRLTVT.

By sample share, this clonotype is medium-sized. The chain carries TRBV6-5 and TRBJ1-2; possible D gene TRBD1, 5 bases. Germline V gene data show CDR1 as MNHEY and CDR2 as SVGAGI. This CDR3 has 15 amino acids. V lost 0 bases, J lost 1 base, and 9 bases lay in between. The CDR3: CASSYSLGDNYGYTF. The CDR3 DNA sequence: TGTGCCAGCAGTTACTCACTAGGGGATAACTATGGCTACACCTTC.

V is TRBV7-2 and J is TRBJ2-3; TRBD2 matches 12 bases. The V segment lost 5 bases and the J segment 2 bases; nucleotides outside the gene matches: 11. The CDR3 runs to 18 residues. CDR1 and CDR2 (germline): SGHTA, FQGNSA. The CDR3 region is CASSLLAGGFETTDTQYF. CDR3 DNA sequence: TGTGCCAGCAGCCTCCTAGCGGGAGGGTTTGAGACCACAGATACGCAGTATTTT. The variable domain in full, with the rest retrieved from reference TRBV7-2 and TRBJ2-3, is GAGVSQSPSNKVTEKGKDVELRCDPISGHTALYWYRQSLGQGLEFLIYFQGNSAPDKSGLPSDRFSAERTGGSVSTLTIQRTQQEDSAVYLCASSLLAGGFETTDTQYFGPGTRLTVL.

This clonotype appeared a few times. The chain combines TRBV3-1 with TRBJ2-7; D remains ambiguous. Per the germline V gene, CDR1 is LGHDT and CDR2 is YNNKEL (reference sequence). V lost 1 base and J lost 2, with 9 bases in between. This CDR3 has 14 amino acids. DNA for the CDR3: TGTGCCAGCAGCCAAGGGCAGAGAACCTACGAGCAGTACTTC. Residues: CASSQGQRTYEQYF.

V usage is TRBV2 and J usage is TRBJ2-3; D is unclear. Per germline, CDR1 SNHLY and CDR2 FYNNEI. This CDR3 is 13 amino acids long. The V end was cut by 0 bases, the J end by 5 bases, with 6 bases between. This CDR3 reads CASSEAPIDTQYF. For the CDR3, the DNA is TGTGCCAGCAGTGAAGCGCCTATAGATACGCAGTATTTT.

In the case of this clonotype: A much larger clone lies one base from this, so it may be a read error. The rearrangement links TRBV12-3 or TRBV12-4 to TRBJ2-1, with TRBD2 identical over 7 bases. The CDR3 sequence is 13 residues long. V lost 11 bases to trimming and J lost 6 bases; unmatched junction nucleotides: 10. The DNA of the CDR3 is TGTGCCGGTGGGACTACCTTATGCAATGAGCAGTTCTTC. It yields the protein CAGGTTLCNEQFF.

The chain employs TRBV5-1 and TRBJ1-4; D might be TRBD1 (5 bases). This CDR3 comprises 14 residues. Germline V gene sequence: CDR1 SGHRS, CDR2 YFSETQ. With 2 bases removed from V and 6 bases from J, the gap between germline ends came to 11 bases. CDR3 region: CASSFAGRDEKLFF. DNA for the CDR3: TGCGCCAGCAGCTTCGCAGGGAGAGATGAAAAACTGTTTTTT.

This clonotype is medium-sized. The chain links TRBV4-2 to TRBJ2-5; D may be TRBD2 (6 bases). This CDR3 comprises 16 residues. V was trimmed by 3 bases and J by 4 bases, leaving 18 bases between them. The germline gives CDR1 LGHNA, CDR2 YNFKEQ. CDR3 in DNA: TGTGCCAGCAGCCACTACCAGCGGGTAAACGGAGAGACCCAGTACTTC. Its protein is CASSHYQRVNGETQYF.

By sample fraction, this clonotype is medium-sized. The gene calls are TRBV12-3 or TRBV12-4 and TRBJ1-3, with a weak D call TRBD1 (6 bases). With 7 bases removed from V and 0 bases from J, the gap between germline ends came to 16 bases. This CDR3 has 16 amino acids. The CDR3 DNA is TGTGCCAGCAAATGGGACACACACAGCTCTGGAAACACCATATATTTT. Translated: CASKWDTHSSGNTIYF.

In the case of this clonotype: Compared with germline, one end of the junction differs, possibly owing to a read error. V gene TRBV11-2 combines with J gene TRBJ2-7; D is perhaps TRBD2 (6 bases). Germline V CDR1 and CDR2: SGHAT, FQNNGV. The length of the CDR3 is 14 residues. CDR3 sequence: CASSLGGVVYEQYF. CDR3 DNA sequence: TGTGCCAGTAGCTTAGGAGGGGTAGTCTACGAGCAGTACTTC.

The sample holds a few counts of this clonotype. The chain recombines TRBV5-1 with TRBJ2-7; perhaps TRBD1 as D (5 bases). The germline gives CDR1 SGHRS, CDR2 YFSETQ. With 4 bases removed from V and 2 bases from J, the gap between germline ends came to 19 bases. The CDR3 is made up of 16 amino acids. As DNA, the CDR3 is TGCGCCAGCAGCCCGGGTTGGGGCGGACAACCCTACGAGCAGTACTTC. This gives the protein CASSPGWGGQPYEQYF. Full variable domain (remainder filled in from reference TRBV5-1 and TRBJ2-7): KAGVTQTPRYLIKTRGQQVTLSCSPISGHRSVSWYQQTPGQGLQFLFEYFSETQRNKGNFPGRFSGRQFSNSRSEMNVSTLELGDSALYLCASSPGWGGQPYEQYFGPGTRLTVT.

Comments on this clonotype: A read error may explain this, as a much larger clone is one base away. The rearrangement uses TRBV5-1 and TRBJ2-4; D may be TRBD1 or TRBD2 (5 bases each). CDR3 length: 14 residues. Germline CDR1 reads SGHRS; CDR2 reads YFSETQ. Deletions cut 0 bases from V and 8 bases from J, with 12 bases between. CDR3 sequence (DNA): TGCGCCAGCAGCTTGGATCAAGAGGGGCACATTCAGTACTTC. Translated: CASSLDQEGHIQYF.

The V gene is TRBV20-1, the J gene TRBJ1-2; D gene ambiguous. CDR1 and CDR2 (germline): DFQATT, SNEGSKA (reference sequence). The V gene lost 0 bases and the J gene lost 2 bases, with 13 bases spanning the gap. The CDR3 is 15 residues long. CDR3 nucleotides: TGCAGTGCTAGAGATCCCGTTAACCTGAACTATGGCTACACCTTC. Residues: CSARDPVNLNYGYTF.

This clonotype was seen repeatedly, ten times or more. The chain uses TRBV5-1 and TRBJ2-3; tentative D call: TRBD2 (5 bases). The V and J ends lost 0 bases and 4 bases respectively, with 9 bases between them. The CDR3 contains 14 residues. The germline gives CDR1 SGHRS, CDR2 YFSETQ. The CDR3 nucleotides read TGCGCCAGCAGCTTGGCCCCGGGGTCAGATACGCAGTATTTT. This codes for CASSLAPGSDTQYF. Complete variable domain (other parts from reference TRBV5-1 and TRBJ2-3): KAGVTQTPRYLIKTRGQQVTLSCSPISGHRSVSWYQQTPGQGLQFLFEYFSETQRNKGNFPGRFSGRQFSNSRSEMNVSTLELGDSALYLCASSLAPGSDTQYFGPGTRLTVL.

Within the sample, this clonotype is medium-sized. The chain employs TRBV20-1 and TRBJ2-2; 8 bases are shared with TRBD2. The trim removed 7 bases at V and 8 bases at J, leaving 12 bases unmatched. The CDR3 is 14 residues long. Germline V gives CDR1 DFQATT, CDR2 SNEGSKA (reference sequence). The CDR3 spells CSVPHAGGAGELFF. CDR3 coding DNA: TGCAGTGTCCCCCATGCCGGGGGGGCTGGGGAGCTGTTTTTT.

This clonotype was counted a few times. Written as DNA, the CDR3 is TGTGCCAGCAGCCCTCGGGCGGGATCTGAGCAGTTCTTC. The encoded protein is CASSPRAGSEQFF. The chain has TRBV4-2 and TRBJ2-1, with D perhaps matching TRBD2 (6 bases). Trimming left V 4 bases short and J 9 bases short, with 13 bases between. The CDR3 covers 13 residues. CDR1 and CDR2 from the germline V gene are LGHNA and YNFKEQ.